These 23 T cell receptor beta chains originate from one sample sequenced in a study of beta chain features in type 1 diabetes. Study-wide results and caveats: Across all four CD4+ subsets, people with type 1 diabetes showed modestly shorter TCRB CDR3s.

The entirety of the isolated RNA underwent reverse transcription, so expressed TCRB transcripts were sequenced. This table comes from immunoSEQ multiplex PCR, and its TCRdb copy is limited to in-frame clones, with some not included. The repertoire includes more than 95,000 clones, 15% to 20% of them detected once, and roughly 2.5% sits in the top ten. What these receptors recognize is not known. Sequenced material: central memory CD4+ T cells from blood. The receptors come from a man aged 18 to 35 with type 1 diabetes.

This clone was counted once. V usage is TRBV5-1 and J usage is TRBJ1-6; a possible D gene is TRBD1 (6 bases). Germline values: CDR1 SGHRS, CDR2 YFSETQ. This CDR3 comprises 14 residues. Trimming took 3 bases from V and 9 from J, leaving 13 bases between them. CDR3 sequence reads: CASSSSDRISPLHF. The CDR3 region has the DNA TGCGCCAGCAGCTCTTCCGACAGGATTTCACCCCTCCACTTT.

The chain employs TRBV7-2 and TRBJ2-7, with D perhaps TRBD2 (6 bases). Germline V gene lookup returns CDR1 SGHTA and CDR2 FQGNSA. Trimming took 2 bases from V and 6 from J, leaving 14 bases between them. CDR3 length: 14 amino acids. The CDR3 nucleotides are TGTGCCAGCAGCTTACTTGGAGGGTTCGGCGAGCAGTACTTC. As protein: CASSLLGGFGEQYF.

This clone was counted a few times. This rearrangement joins TRBV7-9 to TRBJ2-5; D may be TRBD2 (6 bases). The CDR3 runs to 15 residues. Per germline, CDR1 SEHNR and CDR2 FQNEAQ (reference sequence). V lost 1 base and J 5 bases, leaving 14 bases between the germline ends. The CDR3 loop is CASSLVGGGGETQYF. CDR3 nucleotides: TGTGCCAGCAGCTTAGTCGGCGGAGGAGGGGAGACCCAGTACTTC.

CDR3 amino acids: CASSLGAWAGGGTEAFF. The CDR3 DNA is TGTGCCAGCAGCTTAGGAGCTTGGGCGGGAGGAGGCACTGAAGCTTTCTTT. V is TRBV7-9 and J is TRBJ1-1; D is undetermined. The V end lost 1 base, the J end lost 4 bases, and 19 bases lay between the germline ends. This CDR3 is 17 amino acids long. CDR1 is SEHNR, CDR2 FQNEAQ, per germline (reference sequence).

The table lists this clone with a few counts. CDR3 coding DNA: TGTGCCACCCTATCGGCAGGGGGGGATACGCAGTATTTT. Translation: CATLSAGGDTQYF. The chain is built from TRBV7-2 and TRBJ2-3, with D possibly TRBD1 on 7 matching bases. The V end was cut by 10 bases, the J end by 6 bases, with 17 bases between. Germline CDR1 reads SGHTA; CDR2 reads FQGNSA. This CDR3 spans 13 amino acids.

The V and J genes are TRBV7-9 and TRBJ2-5; 7 bases line up with TRBD2. V shed 5 bases and J 5 bases; nucleotides not matched to a gene: 8. This CDR3 comprises 14 residues. Germline V lookup: CDR1 SEHNR, CDR2 FQNEAQ (reference sequence). In DNA form, the CDR3 reads TGTGCCAGCAGCAAATTCGGGAGGTGGGAGACCCAGTACTTC. Protein: CASSKFGRWETQYF.

V usage is TRBV7-9 and J usage is TRBJ1-1; TRBD1 is a possible D gene (6 bases). In germline, CDR1 is SEHNR, CDR2 FQNEAQ (reference sequence). The CDR3 consists of 12 residues. The V end lost 5 bases, the J end lost 11 bases, and 15 bases lay between the germline ends. This CDR3 reads CASSLPDRGAFF. The CDR3 DNA sequence: TGTGCCAGCAGCCTGCCGGACAGAGGTGCTTTCTTT.

A few counts support this clone. This chain connects TRBV5-6 to TRBJ2-3; 7 bases agree with TRBD2. After removal of 3 bases from V and 13 bases from J, the junction contained 8 bases not matched to a gene. Germline V gene lookup returns CDR1 SGHDT and CDR2 YYEEEE. The CDR3 has 12 amino acids. CDR3 in amino acids: CASSWGGTSEYF. CDR3 sequence (DNA): TGTGCCAGCAGCTGGGGGGGAACTTCCGAGTATTTT.

V is TRBV2 and J is TRBJ1-1; possibly TRBD1 for D (5 bases). Germline lookup yields CDR1 SNHLY and CDR2 FYNNEI. With 1 base removed from V and 1 base from J, the gap between germline ends came to 13 bases. The length of the CDR3 is 16 residues. DNA of the CDR3: TGTGCCAGCAGTGAAGGGGGATGGGACCCGAACACTGAAGCTTTCTTT. It codes for CASSEGGWDPNTEAFF.

This clone was counted a few times. This chain links TRBV18 with TRBJ2-7, with no clear D. Germline loops: CDR1 KGHSH, CDR2 LQKENI. The germline V and J ends were trimmed by 8 bases and 3 bases, with 8 bases remaining between them. The CDR3 is 11 residues long. CDR3 residues: CASRANYEQYF. The CDR3 DNA reads as TGTGCCAGCCGTGCCAACTACGAGCAGTACTTC.

This clone was picked up a small number of times. V is TRBV4-3 and J is TRBJ1-1; D gene unclear. The CDR3 has 18 residues. The V gene lost 1 base and the J gene lost 3 bases, with 21 bases spanning the gap. The germline gives CDR1 LGHNA, CDR2 YSLEER. The chain's CDR3 is CASSQVGLFSGTHTEAFF. DNA for the CDR3: TGCGCCAGCAGCCAAGTAGGTTTGTTTAGCGGAACGCACACTGAAGCTTTCTTT.

This clone was detected only a few times. The junction departs from the called germline gene at one end, perhaps through a read error. V is TRBV4-3 and J is TRBJ2-7; D remains unclear. This CDR3 comprises 12 residues. The germline V gene encodes CDR1 LGHNA and CDR2 YSLEER. CDR3 in DNA: TGCGCCAGCAGCCAAGACGAAGGGCCAACAGTCTTC. Encoded protein: CASSQDEGPTVF.

The gene calls are TRBV30 and TRBJ2-5; D is perhaps TRBD1 or TRBD2 (5 bases each). The CDR3 sequence is 13 residues long. Germline V CDR1 and CDR2: GTSNPN, SVGIG (reference sequence). V gave up 8 bases and J gave up 2 bases, with 15 bases separating them. The CDR3 here is CAGHTGGQETQYF. Written as DNA, the CDR3 is TGTGCCGGACACACTGGGGGTCAAGAGACCCAGTACTTC.

This clone was picked up a small number of times. The chain couples TRBV6-5 to TRBJ2-3; D is unresolved. The V gene lost 6 bases and the J gene lost 6 bases, with 13 bases spanning the gap. CDR1 MNHEY and CDR2 SVGAGI come from the germline V gene. The CDR3 has 13 amino acids. The CDR3 loop is CASRLAGRDTQYF. The CDR3 nucleotides read TGTGCCAGCAGATTAGCAGGCCGGGATACGCAGTATTTT.

This chain joins TRBV9 and TRBJ1-1, with TRBD1 as a possible D gene (5 bases). Between the trimmed V and J ends, which lost 1 base and 6 bases, there was a span of 10 bases. This CDR3 contains 13 residues. Germline CDR1 and CDR2: SGDLS and YYNGEE. The CDR3, as DNA: TGTGCCAGCAGCGTACAGGGTGCCGCTGAAGCTTTCTTT. Translating it yields CASSVQGAAEAFF.

This chain uses TRBV6-6 with TRBJ1-1; D perhaps matches TRBD1 (5 bases). Trimming left V 11 bases short and J 4 bases short, with 14 bases between. The CDR3 is 12 amino acids. Germline values: CDR1 MNHNY, CDR2 SVGAGI (reference sequence). The CDR3 is CAVRPGPTEAFF. CDR3 bases: TGTGCCGTACGTCCAGGGCCCACTGAAGCTTTCTTT.

Only a few counts were recorded for this clone. This chain links TRBV5-1 with TRBJ2-7; 9 positions match TRBD1. Germline V gene data show CDR1 as SGHRS and CDR2 as YFSETQ. V was clipped by 4 bases and J by 4 bases; unmatched bases: 9. This CDR3 is 15 amino acids long. The chain's CDR3 is CASSLDGTGRYEQYF. CDR3 sequence (DNA): TGCGCCAGCAGCCTGGACGGGACAGGGCGTTACGAGCAGTACTTC.

The rearrangement joins TRBV2 to TRBJ2-3; 9 bases align to TRBD2. The V segment lost 8 bases and the J segment 4 bases; nucleotides outside the gene matches: 4. Germline CDR1 reads SNHLY; CDR2 reads FYNNEI. The CDR3 is 13 amino acids. The CDR3 sequence: CASLSGSADTQYF. CDR3 nucleotides: TGTGCCAGCCTTAGCGGGAGCGCAGATACGCAGTATTTT.

This clone was found many times. The CDR3 DNA reads as TGTGCCAGCAGTGAGGGGGCCCACCACGAGCAGTACTTC. This codes for CASSEGAHHEQYF. This chain uses TRBV5-4 with TRBJ2-7, with TRBD1 matching 7 bases. CDR3 length: 13 amino acids. Germline V lookup: CDR1 SGHNT, CDR2 YYREEE (reference sequence). J gave up 5 bases and V 5 bases, and 7 bases lay outside the gene matches.

This clone was recorded a few times. The J gene is TRBJ2-3, the V gene TRBV7-9; 8 bases align to TRBD2. Germline V gives CDR1 SEHNR, CDR2 FQNEAQ (reference sequence). The ends lost 6 bases at V and 2 bases at J; junction bases unmatched: 7. The CDR3 loop spans 15 amino acids. CDR3 DNA: TGTGCCAGCAGGCCACGGGGGGGACACACAGATACGCAGTATTTT. Its translation is CASRPRGGHTDTQYF.

The rearrangement links TRBV7-2 to TRBJ1-1; no firm D call. Trimming removed 2 bases at V and 1 base at J, with 8 bases between. This CDR3 contains 14 residues. The germline V gene encodes CDR1 SGHTA and CDR2 FQGNSA. CDR3 region: CASSLITENTEAFF. CDR3 nucleotides: TGTGCCAGCAGCTTAATTACGGAGAACACTGAAGCTTTCTTT.

In this sample, this clone turned up a few times. The chain carries TRBV7-3 and TRBJ2-6; no clear D gene. Trimming took off 5 bases at V and 5 bases at J, with 13 bases between the two ends. Germline V CDR1 and CDR2: SGHTA, FQGTGA. The CDR3 is made up of 15 amino acids. The chain's CDR3 is CASSPGSSRANVLTF. In DNA, the CDR3 is TGTGCCAGCAGCCCTGGATCTAGTAGGGCCAACGTCCTGACTTTC.

In this sample, this clone turned up a few times. The chain uses TRBV11-2 and TRBJ2-3; 9 bases match TRBD2. V was clipped by 3 bases and J by 1 base; unmatched bases: 5. Germline CDR1 is SGHAT and CDR2 is FQNNGV. The CDR3 is 16 amino acids. The CDR3 nucleotides read TGTGCCAGCAGCTTCACTAGCGGGTCAGGCACAGATACGCAGTATTTT. Residues: CASSFTSGSGTDTQYF.